This T cell receptor (beta chain) was sequenced for a study of early T cells in non-severe SARS-CoV-2 infection. Study overall: Bulk RNA from unsorted whole blood was sequenced; chains were unpaired.

This clonotype was counted at least ten times. Antigen unknown. Germline loops: CDR1 SGHVS, CDR2 FQNEAQ. The CDR3 totals 13 residues. V lost 2 bases and J lost 8, with 7 bases in between. Notes on the study in general: Matching with VDJdb favored anti-spike CD8 responses (missing private and CD4 specificities).

The TCR library protocol attached unique molecular identifiers to the individual cDNA molecules. TCRdb used MiXCR to reprocess the 5' RACE reads, holding one entry per CDR3 protein. The sample lists fewer than 80,000 distinct CDR3 sequences; around 13% were seen once. The sample in question was whole blood, obtained at baseline. The clonotype originates from an adult who was a healthcare worker with PCR-confirmed SARS-CoV-2 infection or an uninfected control (not recorded which). The donor label of this sample is uncertain. This chain connects TRBV7-8 to TRBJ1-6; no clear D gene. The CDR3 coding sequence is TGTGCCAGCAGCTTAACACCTCATTCACCCCTCCACTTT. It encodes CASSLTPHSPLHF.